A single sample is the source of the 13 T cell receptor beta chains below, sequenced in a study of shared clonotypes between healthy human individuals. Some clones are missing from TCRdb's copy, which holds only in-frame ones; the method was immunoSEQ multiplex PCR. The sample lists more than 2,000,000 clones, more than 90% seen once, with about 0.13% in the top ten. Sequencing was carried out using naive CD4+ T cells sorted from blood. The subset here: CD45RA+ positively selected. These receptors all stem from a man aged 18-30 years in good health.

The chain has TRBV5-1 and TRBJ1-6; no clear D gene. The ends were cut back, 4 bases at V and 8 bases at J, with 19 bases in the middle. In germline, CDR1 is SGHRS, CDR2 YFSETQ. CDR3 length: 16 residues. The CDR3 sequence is CASSPAVDRNYSPLHF. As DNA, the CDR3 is TGCGCCAGCAGCCCGGCGGTTGACCGGAACTATTCACCCCTCCACTTT.

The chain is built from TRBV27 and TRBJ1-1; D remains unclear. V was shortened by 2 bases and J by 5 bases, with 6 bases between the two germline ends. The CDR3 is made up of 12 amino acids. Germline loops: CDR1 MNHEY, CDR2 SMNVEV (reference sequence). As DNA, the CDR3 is TGTGCCAGCAGTTTAGATCGGACTGAAGCTTTCTTT. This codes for CASSLDRTEAFF.

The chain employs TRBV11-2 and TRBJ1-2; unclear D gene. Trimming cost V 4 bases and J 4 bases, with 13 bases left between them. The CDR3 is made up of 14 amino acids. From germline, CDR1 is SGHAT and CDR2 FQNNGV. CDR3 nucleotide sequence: TGTGCCAGCAGCTCCTCGAAAAGTCCCTATGGCTACACCTTC. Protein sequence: CASSSSKSPYGYTF.

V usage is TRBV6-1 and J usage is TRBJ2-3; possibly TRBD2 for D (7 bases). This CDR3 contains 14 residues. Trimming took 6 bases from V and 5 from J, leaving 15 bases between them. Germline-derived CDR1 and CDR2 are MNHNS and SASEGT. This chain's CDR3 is CASRPRGAGDTQYF. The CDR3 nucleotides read TGTGCCAGCAGGCCTCGGGGGGCTGGAGATACGCAGTATTTT.

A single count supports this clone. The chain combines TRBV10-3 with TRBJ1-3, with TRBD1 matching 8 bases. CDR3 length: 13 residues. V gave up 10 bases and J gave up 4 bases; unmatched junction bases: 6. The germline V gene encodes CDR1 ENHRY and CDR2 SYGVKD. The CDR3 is CATGTGNGNTIYF. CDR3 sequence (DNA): TGTGCCACAGGGACAGGAAACGGAAACACCATATATTTT.

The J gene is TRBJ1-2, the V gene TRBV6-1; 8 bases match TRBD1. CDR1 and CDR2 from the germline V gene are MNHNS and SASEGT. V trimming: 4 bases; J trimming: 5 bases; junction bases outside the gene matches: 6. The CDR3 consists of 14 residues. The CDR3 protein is CASSGTGRAYGYTF. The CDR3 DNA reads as TGTGCCAGCAGTGGGACAGGGCGGGCTTATGGCTACACCTTC.

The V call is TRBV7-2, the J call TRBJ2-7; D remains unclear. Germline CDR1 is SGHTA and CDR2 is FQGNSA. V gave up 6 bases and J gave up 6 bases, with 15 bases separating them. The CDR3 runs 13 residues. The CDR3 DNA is TGTGCCAGCAGTCCTCGGGTCTCGGGCGAGCAGTACTTC. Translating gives CASSPRVSGEQYF.

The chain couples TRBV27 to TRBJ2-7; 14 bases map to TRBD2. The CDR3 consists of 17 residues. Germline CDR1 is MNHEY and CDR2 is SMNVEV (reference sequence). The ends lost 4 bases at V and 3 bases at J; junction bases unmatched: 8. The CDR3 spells CASSSRLAGGHHYEQYF. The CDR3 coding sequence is TGTGCCAGCAGTTCCAGACTAGCGGGAGGGCATCACTACGAGCAGTACTTC.

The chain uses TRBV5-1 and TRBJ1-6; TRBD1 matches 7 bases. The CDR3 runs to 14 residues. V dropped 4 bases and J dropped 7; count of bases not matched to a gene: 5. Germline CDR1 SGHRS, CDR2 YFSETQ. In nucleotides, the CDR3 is TGCGCCAGCAGCCGGGGGACAGCCAATTCACCCCTCCACTTT. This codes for CASSRGTANSPLHF.

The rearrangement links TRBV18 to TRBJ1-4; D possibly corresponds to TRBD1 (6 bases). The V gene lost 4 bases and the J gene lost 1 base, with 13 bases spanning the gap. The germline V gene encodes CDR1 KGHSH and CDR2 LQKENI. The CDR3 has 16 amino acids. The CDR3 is CASSLRQVVTNEKLFF. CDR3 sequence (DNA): TGTGCCAGCTCACTCCGACAGGTCGTAACTAATGAAAAACTGTTTTTT.

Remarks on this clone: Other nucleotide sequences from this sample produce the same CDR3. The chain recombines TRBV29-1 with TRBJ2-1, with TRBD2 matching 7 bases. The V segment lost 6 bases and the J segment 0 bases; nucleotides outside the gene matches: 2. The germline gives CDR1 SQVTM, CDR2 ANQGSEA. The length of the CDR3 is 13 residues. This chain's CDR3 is CSVGGSSYNEQFF. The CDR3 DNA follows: TGCAGCGTCGGGGGGAGCTCCTACAATGAGCAGTTCTTC.

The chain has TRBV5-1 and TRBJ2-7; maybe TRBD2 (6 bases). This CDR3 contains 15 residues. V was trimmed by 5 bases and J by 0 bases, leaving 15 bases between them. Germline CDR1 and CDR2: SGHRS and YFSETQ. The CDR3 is CASSSGLPGSYEQYF. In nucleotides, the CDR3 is TGCGCCAGCAGTTCGGGACTCCCGGGCTCCTACGAGCAGTACTTC.

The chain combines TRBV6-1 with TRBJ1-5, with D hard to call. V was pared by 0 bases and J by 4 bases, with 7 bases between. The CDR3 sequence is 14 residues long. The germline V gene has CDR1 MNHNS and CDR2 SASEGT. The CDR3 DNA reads TGTGCCAGCAGTGAAGCTATCGGTAATCAGCCCCAGCATTTT. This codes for CASSEAIGNQPQHF.